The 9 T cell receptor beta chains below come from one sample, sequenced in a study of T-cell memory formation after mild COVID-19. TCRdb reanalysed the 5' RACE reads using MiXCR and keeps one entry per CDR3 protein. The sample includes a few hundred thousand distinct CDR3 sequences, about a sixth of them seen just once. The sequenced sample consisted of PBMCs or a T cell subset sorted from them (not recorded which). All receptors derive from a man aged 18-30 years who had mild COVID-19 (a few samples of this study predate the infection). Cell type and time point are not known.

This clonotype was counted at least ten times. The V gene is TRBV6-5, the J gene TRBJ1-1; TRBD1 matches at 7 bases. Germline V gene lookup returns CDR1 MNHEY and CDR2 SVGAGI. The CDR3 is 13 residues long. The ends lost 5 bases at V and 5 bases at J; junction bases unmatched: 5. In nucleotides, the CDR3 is TGTGCCAGCAGTACGACAGGGAGGACTGAAGCTTTCTTT. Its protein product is CASSTTGRTEAFF.

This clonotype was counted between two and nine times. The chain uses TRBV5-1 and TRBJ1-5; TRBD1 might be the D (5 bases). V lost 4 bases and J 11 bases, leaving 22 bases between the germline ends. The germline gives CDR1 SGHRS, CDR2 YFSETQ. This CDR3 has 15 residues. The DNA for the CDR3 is TGCGCCAGCAGCACGGTCCCGGGACTCCCTTGGGCCCAGCATTTT. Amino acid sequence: CASSTVPGLPWAQHF.

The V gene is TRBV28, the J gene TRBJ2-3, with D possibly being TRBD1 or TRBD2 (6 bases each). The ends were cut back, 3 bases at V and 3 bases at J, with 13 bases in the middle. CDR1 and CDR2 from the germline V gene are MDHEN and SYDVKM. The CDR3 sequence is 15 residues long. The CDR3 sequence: CASSLGGMRTDTQYF. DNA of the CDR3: TGTGCCAGCAGTTTGGGGGGCATGAGGACAGATACGCAGTATTTT.

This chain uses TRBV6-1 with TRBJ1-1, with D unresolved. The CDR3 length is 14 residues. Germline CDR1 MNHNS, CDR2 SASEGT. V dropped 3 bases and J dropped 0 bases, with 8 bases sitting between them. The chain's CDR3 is CASSEAGLNTEAFF. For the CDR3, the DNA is TGTGCCAGCAGTGAGGCCGGACTGAACACTGAAGCTTTCTTT.

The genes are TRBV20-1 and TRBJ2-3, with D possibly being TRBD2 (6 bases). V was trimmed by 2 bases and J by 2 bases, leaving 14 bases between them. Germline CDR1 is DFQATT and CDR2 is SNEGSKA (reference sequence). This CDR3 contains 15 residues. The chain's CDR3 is CSARRRGDYTDTQYF. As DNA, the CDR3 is TGCAGTGCTAGAAGGCGGGGAGATTACACAGATACGCAGTATTTT.

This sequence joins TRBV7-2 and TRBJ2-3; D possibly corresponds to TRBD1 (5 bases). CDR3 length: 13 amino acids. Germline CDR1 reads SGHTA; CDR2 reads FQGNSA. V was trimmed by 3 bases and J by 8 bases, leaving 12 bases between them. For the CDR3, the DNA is TGTGCCAGCAGCTTGGGGCCAGTGAGTACGCAGTATTTT. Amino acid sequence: CASSLGPVSTQYF.

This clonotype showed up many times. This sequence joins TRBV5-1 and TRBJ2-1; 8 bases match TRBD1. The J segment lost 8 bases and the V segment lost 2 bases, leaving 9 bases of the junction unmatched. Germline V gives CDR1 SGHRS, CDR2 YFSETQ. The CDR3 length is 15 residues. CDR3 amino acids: CASSFDGQGIYEQFF. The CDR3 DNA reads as TGCGCCAGCAGCTTCGATGGACAGGGCATCTATGAGCAGTTCTTC.

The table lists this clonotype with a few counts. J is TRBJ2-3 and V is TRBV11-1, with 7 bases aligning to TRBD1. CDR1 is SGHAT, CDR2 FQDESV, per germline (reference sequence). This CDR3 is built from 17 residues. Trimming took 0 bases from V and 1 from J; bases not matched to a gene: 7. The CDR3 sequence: CASSLAGDSSRTDTQYF. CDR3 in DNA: TGTGCCAGCAGCTTAGCGGGGGACAGTTCTCGCACAGATACGCAGTATTTT.

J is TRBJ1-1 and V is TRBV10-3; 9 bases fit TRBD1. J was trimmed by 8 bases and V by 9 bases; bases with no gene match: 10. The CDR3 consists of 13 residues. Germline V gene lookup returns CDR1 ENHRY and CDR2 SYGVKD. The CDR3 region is CAISGTGLMEAFF. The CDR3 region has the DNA TGTGCCATTTCCGGGACAGGGCTCATGGAAGCTTTCTTT.